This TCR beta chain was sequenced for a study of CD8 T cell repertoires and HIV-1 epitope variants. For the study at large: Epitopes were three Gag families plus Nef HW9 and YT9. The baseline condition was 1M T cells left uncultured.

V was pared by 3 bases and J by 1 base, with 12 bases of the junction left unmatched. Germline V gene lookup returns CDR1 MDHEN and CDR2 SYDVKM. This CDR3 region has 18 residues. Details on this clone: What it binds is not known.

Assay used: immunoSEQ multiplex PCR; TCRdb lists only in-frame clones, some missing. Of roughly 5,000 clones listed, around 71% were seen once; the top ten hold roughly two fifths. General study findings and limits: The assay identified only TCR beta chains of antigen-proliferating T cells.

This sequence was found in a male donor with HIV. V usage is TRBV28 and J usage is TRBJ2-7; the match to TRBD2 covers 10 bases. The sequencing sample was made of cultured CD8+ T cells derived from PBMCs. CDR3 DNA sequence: TGTGCCAGCAGTTTCTCGACAACTAGCGGGACTCTTTCCTACGAGCAGTACTTC. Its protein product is CASSFSTTSGTLSYEQYF.